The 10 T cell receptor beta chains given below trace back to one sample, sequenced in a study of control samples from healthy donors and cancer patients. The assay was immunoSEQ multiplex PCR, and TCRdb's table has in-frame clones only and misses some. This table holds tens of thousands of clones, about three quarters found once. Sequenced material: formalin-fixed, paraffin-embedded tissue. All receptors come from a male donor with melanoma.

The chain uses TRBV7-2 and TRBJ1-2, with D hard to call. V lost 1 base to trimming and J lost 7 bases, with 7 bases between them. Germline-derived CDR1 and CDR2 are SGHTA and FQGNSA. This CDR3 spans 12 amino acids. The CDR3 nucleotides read TGTGCCAGCAGCTTAGGACGGGGTGGCTACACCTTC. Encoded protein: CASSLGRGGYTF.

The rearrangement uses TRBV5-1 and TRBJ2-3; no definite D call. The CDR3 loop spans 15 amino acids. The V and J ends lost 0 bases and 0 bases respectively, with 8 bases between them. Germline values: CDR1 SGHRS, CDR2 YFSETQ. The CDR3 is CASSLEDQSTDTQYF. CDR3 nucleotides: TGCGCCAGCAGCTTGGAGGACCAGAGCACAGATACGCAGTATTTT. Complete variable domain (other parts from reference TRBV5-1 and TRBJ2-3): KAGVTQTPRYLIKTRGQQVTLSCSPISGHRSVSWYQQTPGQGLQFLFEYFSETQRNKGNFPGRFSGRQFSNSRSEMNVSTLELGDSALYLCASSLEDQSTDTQYFGPGTRLTVL.

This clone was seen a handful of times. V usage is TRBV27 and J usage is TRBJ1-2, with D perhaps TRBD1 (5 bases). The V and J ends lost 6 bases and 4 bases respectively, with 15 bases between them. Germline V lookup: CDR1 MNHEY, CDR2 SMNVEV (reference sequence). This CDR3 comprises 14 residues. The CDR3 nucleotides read TGTGCCAGCAGCCGACGCGTGGGGCTCTATGGCTACACCTTC. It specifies CASSRRVGLYGYTF.

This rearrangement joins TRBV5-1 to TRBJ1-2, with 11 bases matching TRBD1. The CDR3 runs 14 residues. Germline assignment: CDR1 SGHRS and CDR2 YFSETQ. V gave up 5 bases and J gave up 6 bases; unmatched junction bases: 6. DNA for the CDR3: TGCGCCAGCAGTTCCGGACAGGGGGCAGATGGCTACACCTTC. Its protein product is CASSSGQGADGYTF.

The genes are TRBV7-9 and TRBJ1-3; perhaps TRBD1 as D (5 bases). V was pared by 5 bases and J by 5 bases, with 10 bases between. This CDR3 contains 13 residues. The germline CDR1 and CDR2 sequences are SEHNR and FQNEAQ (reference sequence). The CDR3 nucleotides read TGTGCCAGCAGCCAGGGAGATCGAAACACCATATATTTT. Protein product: CASSQGDRNTIYF. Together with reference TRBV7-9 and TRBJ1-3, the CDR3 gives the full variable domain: DTGVSQNPRHKITKRGQNVTFRCDPISEHNRLYWYRQTLGQGPEFLTYFQNEAQLEKSRLLSDRFSAERPKGSFSTLEIQRTEQGDSAMYLCASSQGDRNTIYFGEGSWLTVV.

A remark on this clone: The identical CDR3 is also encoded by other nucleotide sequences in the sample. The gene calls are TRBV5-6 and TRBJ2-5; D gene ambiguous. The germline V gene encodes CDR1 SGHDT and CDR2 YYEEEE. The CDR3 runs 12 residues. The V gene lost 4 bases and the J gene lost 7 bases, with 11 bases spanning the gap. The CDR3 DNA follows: TGTGCCAGCAGCGCCCTCTCTGGGACCCAGTACTTC. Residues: CASSALSGTQYF.

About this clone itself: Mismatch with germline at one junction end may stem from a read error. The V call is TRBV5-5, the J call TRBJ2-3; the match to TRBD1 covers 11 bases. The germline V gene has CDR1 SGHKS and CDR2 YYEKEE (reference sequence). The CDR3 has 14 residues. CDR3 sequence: CANSWTGGADTQYF. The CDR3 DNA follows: TGTGCCAACAGCTGGACAGGGGGCGCAGATACGCAGTATTTT.

DNA of the CDR3: TGTGCCAGCAGCTCCCTTATTAGCGGGAGCACAGATACGCAGTATTTT. Amino acid sequence: CASSSLISGSTDTQYF. The chain carries TRBV7-8 and TRBJ2-3, with 7 bases that match TRBD2. CDR1 is SGHVS, CDR2 FQNEAQ, per germline. The CDR3 runs 16 residues. The J segment lost 0 bases and the V segment lost 4 bases, leaving 7 bases of the junction unmatched.

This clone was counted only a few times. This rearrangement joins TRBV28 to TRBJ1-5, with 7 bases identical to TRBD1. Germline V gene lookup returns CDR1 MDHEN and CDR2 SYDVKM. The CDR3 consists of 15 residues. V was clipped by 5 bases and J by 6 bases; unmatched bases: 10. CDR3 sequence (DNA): TGTGCCAGCAGTCTCACCGACAGGGTGGGTCAGCCCCAGCATTTT. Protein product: CASSLTDRVGQPQHF.

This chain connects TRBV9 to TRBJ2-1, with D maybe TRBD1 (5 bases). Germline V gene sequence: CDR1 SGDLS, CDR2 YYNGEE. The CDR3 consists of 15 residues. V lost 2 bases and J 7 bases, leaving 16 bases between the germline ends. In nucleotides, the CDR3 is TGTGCCAGCAGCGTGGCCACCTCAGGGATAAATGAGCAGTTCTTC. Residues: CASSVATSGINEQFF.